Below, 19 T cell receptor beta chains from the same sample are listed, as sequenced in a study of blood T cell repertoires in COVID-19. Assay used: immunoSEQ multiplex PCR; TCRdb lists only in-frame clones, some missing. Among some 170,000 clones, about 85% were seen once, and the ten largest hold 1.1%. Sequenced: peripheral blood. The receptor set was obtained from a man aged 35-49 years with acute or convalescent COVID-19.

In nucleotides, the CDR3 is TGCGCCAGCAGCCTAAACAGGGGAACTTACGAGCAGTACTTC. It specifies CASSLNRGTYEQYF. V usage is TRBV4-1 and J usage is TRBJ2-7, with 7 nucleotides matching TRBD1. In germline, CDR1 is MGHRA, CDR2 YSYEKL. The CDR3 is made up of 14 amino acids. Trimming removed 4 bases from V and 4 bases from J; junction bases left unmatched: 7.

V is TRBV2 and J is TRBJ2-3, with unresolved D. CDR1 and CDR2 from the germline V gene are SNHLY and FYNNEI. The CDR3 has 15 residues. Trimming removed 3 bases from V and 1 base from J, with 11 bases in between. The CDR3 nucleotides are TGTGCCAGCAGTGACCCGGCGGCCCGCACAGATACGCAGTATTTT. Translation gives CASSDPAARTDTQYF.

The chain carries TRBV6-4 and TRBJ2-2; 15 bases are shared with TRBD2. CDR1 and CDR2 (germline): MRHNA, SNTAGT. The CDR3 contains 18 residues. Trimming took 9 bases from V and 5 from J; bases not matched to a gene: 13. The CDR3 loop reads CASTRGTSGGSGTGELFF. The CDR3 DNA sequence: TGTGCCAGTACCCGAGGGACTAGCGGGGGGAGTGGGACCGGGGAGCTGTTTTTT.

This clone has just a few counts. J is TRBJ1-6 and V is TRBV28, with D uncertain. The V and J ends lost 8 bases and 8 bases respectively, with 10 bases between them. The CDR3 length is 12 residues. Germline CDR1 MDHEN, CDR2 SYDVKM. Here the CDR3 DNA reads TGTGCCAGCGAAGCGCGCCATTCACCCCTCCACTTT. Translation: CASEARHSPLHF.

This rearrangement joins TRBV5-1 to TRBJ1-1; D remains unclear. CDR1 and CDR2 from the germline V gene are SGHRS and YFSETQ. The germline V and J ends were trimmed by 2 bases and 1 base, with 9 bases remaining between them. The length of the CDR3 is 14 residues. The CDR3 is CASSFSGPNTEAFF. CDR3 coding DNA: TGCGCCAGCAGCTTTAGCGGGCCGAACACTGAAGCTTTCTTT.

This rearrangement joins TRBV18 to TRBJ1-3, with 7 bases aligning to TRBD1. Looked up from germline, CDR1 is KGHSH and CDR2 is LQKENI. Germline trimming cut 5 bases from V and 0 bases from J; bases unmatched to any gene: 4. CDR3 size: 15 residues. The chain's CDR3 is CASSGQADSGNTIYF. Written as DNA, the CDR3 is TGTGCCAGCTCAGGACAGGCGGACTCTGGAAACACCATATATTTT.

The chain combines TRBV7-9 with TRBJ1-1, with no clear D. Trimming took off 5 bases at V and 1 base at J, with 14 bases between the two ends. Germline CDR1 reads SEHNR; CDR2 reads FQNEAQ (reference sequence). There are 15 residues in the CDR3. The CDR3 DNA sequence: TGTGCCAGCAGCCCGACGGCGGTAGGGAACACTGAAGCTTTCTTT. It translates to CASSPTAVGNTEAFF.

CDR3 bases: TGTGCCAGCAGCCCTTACGGGGGGCAGGGCACTGAAGCTTTCTTT. Translating it yields CASSPYGGQGTEAFF. The V and J genes are TRBV11-2 and TRBJ1-1; maybe TRBD1 (6 bases). Per the germline V gene, CDR1 is SGHAT and CDR2 is FQNNGV. The ends were cut back, 5 bases at V and 4 bases at J, with 17 bases in the middle. CDR3 length equals 15 residues. Complete variable domain (other parts from reference TRBV11-2 and TRBJ1-1): EAGVAQSPRYKIIEKRQSVAFWCNPISGHATLYWYQQILGQGPKLLIQFQNNGVVDDSQLPKDRFSAERLKGVDSTLKIQPAKLEDSAVYLCASSPYGGQGTEAFFGQGTRLTVV.

The chain recombines TRBV4-3 with TRBJ1-5, with TRBD1 matching 10 bases. With 0 bases clipped from V and 2 bases from J, the junction kept 1 base outside the gene matches. There are 16 residues in the CDR3. Germline V gene sequence: CDR1 LGHNA, CDR2 YSLEER. Here the CDR3 reads CASSQDGTGGNQPQHF. CDR3 sequence (DNA): TGCGCCAGCAGCCAAGATGGGACAGGGGGCAATCAGCCCCAGCATTTT.

J is TRBJ2-3 and V is TRBV2; no definite D call. Germline values: CDR1 SNHLY, CDR2 FYNNEI. There are 13 residues in the CDR3. V was shortened by 6 bases and J by 1 base, with 8 bases between the two germline ends. This chain's CDR3 is CASRDTGTDTQYF. The CDR3, as DNA: TGTGCCAGCAGAGACACTGGCACAGATACGCAGTATTTT.

The genes are TRBV18 and TRBJ1-1, with TRBD1 as a possible D gene (6 bases). Germline V CDR1 and CDR2: KGHSH, LQKENI. This CDR3 region has 14 residues. Trimming removed 0 bases from V and 6 bases from J, with 11 bases in between. CDR3 DNA sequence: TGTGCCAGCTCACCACCGGAACAGGGCCCTGAAGCTTTCTTT. Its translation is CASSPPEQGPEAFF.

This clone was seen only a few times. The gene calls are TRBV5-1 and TRBJ2-2; 7 bases line up with TRBD1. V dropped 8 bases and J dropped 0; count of bases not matched to a gene: 7. Germline V CDR1 and CDR2: SGHRS, YFSETQ. There are 15 residues in the CDR3. The CDR3 DNA reads as TGCGCCAGTTGTCAGGGGGACGCGAACACCGGGGAGCTGTTTTTT. The encoded protein is CASCQGDANTGELFF.

This clone was counted once. This chain uses TRBV7-3 with TRBJ1-2; weak D call: TRBD1 (6 bases). Between the trimmed V and J ends, which lost 6 bases and 5 bases, there was a span of 13 bases. The germline CDR1 and CDR2 sequences are SGHTA and FQGTGA. The CDR3 runs to 13 residues. The chain's CDR3 is CASSLTGKYGYTF. The CDR3 nucleotides are TGTGCCAGCAGTTTGACAGGCAAATATGGCTACACCTTC.

V gene TRBV3-1 (or the pseudogene TRBV3-2) combines with J gene TRBJ2-7, with 10 bases fitting TRBD2. The CDR3 has 16 residues. Trimming took 1 base from V and 7 from J; bases not matched to a gene: 10. Germline assignment: CDR1 LGHDT and CDR2 YNNKEL (reference sequence). As DNA, the CDR3 is TGTGCCAGCAGCCAAGGGGCTAGCGGGGGTCGTGGGGAGCAGTACTTC. Amino acid sequence: CASSQGASGGRGEQYF.

The chain combines TRBV21-1 with TRBJ2-7; the D call in the table, TRBD1, was not verified against the DNA. TRBV21-1 is labeled a pseudogene. This CDR3 region has 17 residues. CDR3 bases: TGTGCCAGCAGCAAAGAGATCCACAGGTCTCATACCTACGAGCAGTACTTC. Its translation: CASSKEIHRSHTYEQYF.

CDR3 coding DNA: TGTGCCAGCAGTTTCAGAGGACAGGCCTCCTACGAGCAGTACTTC. This gives the protein CASSFRGQASYEQYF. The rearrangement uses TRBV27 and TRBJ2-7; TRBD1 matches 7 bases. CDR3 size: 15 residues. The junction had 5 bases not matched to a gene; V was cut back by 3 bases and J by 0 bases. From germline, CDR1 is MNHEY and CDR2 SMNVEV (reference sequence).

The CDR3 protein is CASSLTNQPQHF. The CDR3 bases are TGCGCCAGCAGCTTGACTAATCAGCCCCAGCATTTT. V and J are TRBV5-1 and TRBJ1-5; D is unresolved. CDR1 is SGHRS and CDR2 is YFSETQ in the germline V gene. V shed 1 base and J shed 4 bases, with 3 bases lying between them. CDR3 length: 12 amino acids.

The chain joins TRBV10-3 to TRBJ1-2; tentatively, D is TRBD1 (6 bases). Trimming took 7 bases from V and 7 from J, leaving 19 bases between them. Germline-derived CDR1 and CDR2 are ENHRY and SYGVKD. The CDR3 is 14 amino acids. The chain's CDR3 is CAINDQGQIRGYTF. The DNA for the CDR3 is TGTGCCATCAACGATCAGGGGCAGATCCGTGGCTACACCTTC.

V gene TRBV6-2 or TRBV6-3 combines with J gene TRBJ1-3; 8 bases align to TRBD1. The V gene's germline CDR1 is MNHEY and CDR2 SVGEGT. The V segment lost 0 bases and the J segment 6 bases; nucleotides outside the gene matches: 13. This CDR3 spans 18 amino acids. The CDR3 DNA follows: TGTGCCAGCAGTTACTCGAGAGTCAGGGGGCGCTTGGAAAACACCATATATTTT. Translated, it gives CASSYSRVRGRLENTIYF.